This record concerns one T cell receptor beta chain sequence. Per the germline V gene, CDR1 is WSHSY and CDR2 is SAAADI. This CDR3 contains 13 residues. The V segment lost 6 bases and the J segment 2 bases; nucleotides outside the gene matches: 4. Sequenced by immunoSEQ multiplex PCR; TCRdb stores in-frame clones only, minus some. This table holds approximately 110,000 clones, approximately 85% found once. The data stem from a study of PD-L1 blockade in urothelial cancer. The material was PBMCs, obtained around atezolizumab (anti-PD-L1) treatment. The V gene is TRBV10-2, the J gene TRBJ2-7; TRBD2 aligns across 7 bases. This sequence originates from a middle-aged man with urothelial cancer. CDR3 residues: CASSPGLTYEQYF. The CDR3 DNA is TGCGCCAGCAGCCCGGGACTAACCTACGAGCAGTACTTC.